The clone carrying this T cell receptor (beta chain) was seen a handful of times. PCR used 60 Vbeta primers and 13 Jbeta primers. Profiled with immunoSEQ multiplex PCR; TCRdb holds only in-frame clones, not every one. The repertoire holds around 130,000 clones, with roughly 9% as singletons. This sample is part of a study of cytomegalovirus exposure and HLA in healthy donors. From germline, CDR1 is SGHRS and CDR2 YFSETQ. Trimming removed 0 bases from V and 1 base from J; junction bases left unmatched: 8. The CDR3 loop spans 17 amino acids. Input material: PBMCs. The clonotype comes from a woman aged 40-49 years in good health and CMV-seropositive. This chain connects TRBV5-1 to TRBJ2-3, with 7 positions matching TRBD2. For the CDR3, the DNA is TGCGCCAGCAGCTTGGCCGTCGGGCTAGCGGGCACAGATACGCAGTATTTT. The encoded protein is CASSLAVGLAGTDTQYF.